This record concerns one T cell receptor (beta chain) sequence. The antigen remains unidentified. These data are taken from a study of beta chain features in type 1 diabetes. Sequenced material consisted of expressed TCRB transcripts (all of the isolated RNA was reverse transcribed). Data came from immunoSEQ multiplex PCR; TCRdb stores just in-frame clones and leaves some out. This sample yields around 300,000 clones, of which 8% to 13% are seen a single time; 0.015% belongs to the top ten. Whole-study findings and limits: The naive, central memory and Treg TCRB repertoires showed an apparent similarity that was greater among patients than among healthy donors.

This CDR3 contains 14 residues. The germline V gene encodes CDR1 LNHDA and CDR2 SQIVND (reference sequence). The V gene end was trimmed by 5 bases and the J gene end by 5 bases; junction bases not matched to a gene: 4. This clonotype originated in a woman between 25 and 40 years old in good health. The V gene is TRBV19, the J gene TRBJ2-1, with 9 nucleotides matching TRBD2. The specimen sequenced was naive CD4+ T cells from blood. The CDR3: CASSEAGGHNEQFF. The CDR3 nucleotides read TGTGCCAGTAGTGAAGCGGGAGGCCACAATGAGCAGTTCTTC.